These 7 T cell receptor beta chains originate from one sample sequenced in a study of beta chain features in type 1 diabetes. Expressed TCRB transcripts were sequenced, since all the RNA that had been isolated was reverse transcribed. Only in-frame clones appear in the TCRdb table, and some are missing; sequencing was by immunoSEQ multiplex PCR. Here the sample spans 200,000 to 250,000 clones, about 30% being singletons. The sample was central memory CD4+ T cells from blood. The receptors stem from a man aged 25-45 years in good health.

Notes on this clone: The sample contains more than one DNA sequence encoding this CDR3. The gene calls are TRBV20-1 and TRBJ2-1; D might be TRBD2 (5 bases). Germline loops: CDR1 DFQATT, CDR2 SNEGSKA (reference sequence). The germline V and J ends were trimmed by 6 bases and 8 bases, with 8 bases remaining between them. The CDR3 spans 10 residues. CDR3 DNA: TGCAGTGCCAGGCGGGATGAGCAGTTCTTC. Amino acid sequence: CSARRDEQFF.

This clone was picked up one time. The chain links TRBV6-1 to TRBJ2-2; TRBD2 might be the D (5 bases). Trimming pared 2 bases from V and 2 bases from J, leaving 12 bases between. Germline CDR1 MNHNS, CDR2 SASEGT. There are 16 residues in the CDR3. CDR3 DNA sequence: TGTGCCAGCAGTGAATTGACGGGGAGTAACACCGGGGAGCTGTTTTTT. It specifies CASSELTGSNTGELFF.

This chain connects TRBV18 to TRBJ2-7, with 9 bases identical to TRBD2. CDR3 length: 16 amino acids. The trim removed 3 bases at V and 4 bases at J, leaving 10 bases unmatched. Germline CDR1 KGHSH, CDR2 LQKENI. CDR3 loop: CASSPPPSGNRYEQYF. DNA of the CDR3: TGTGCCAGCTCACCGCCCCCTAGCGGGAATAGGTACGAGCAGTACTTC. Full variable domain (rest looked up from reference TRBV18 and TRBJ2-7): NAGVMQNPRHLVRRRGQEARLRCSPMKGHSHVYWYRQLPEEGLKFMVYLQKENIIDESGMPKERFSAEFPKEGPSILRIQQVVRGDSAAYFCASSPPPSGNRYEQYFGPGTRLTVT.

A few counts support this clone. Mismatch with germline at one junction end may stem from a read error. The chain is built from TRBV20-1 and TRBJ2-5; 9 bases align to TRBD1. The CDR3 loop spans 11 amino acids. Germline CDR1 and CDR2: DFQATT and SNEGSKA (reference sequence). The CDR3 protein is CSARGDRGLNF. The CDR3 nucleotides read TGCAGTGCTAGGGGAGACAGGGGGTTGAACTTC.

This chain joins TRBV5-4 and TRBJ2-1, with D tentatively TRBD2 (6 bases). Per germline, CDR1 SGHNT and CDR2 YYREEE (reference sequence). V lost 3 bases and J lost 1, with 14 bases in between. This CDR3 is built from 16 residues. CDR3: CASSSDRDFSYNEQFF. Written as DNA, the CDR3 is TGTGCCAGCAGCTCCGACCGGGACTTTTCCTACAATGAGCAGTTCTTC.

This clone was observed a handful of times. The chain combines TRBV30 with TRBJ2-1; TRBD1 aligns across 9 bases. The germline V gene encodes CDR1 GTSNPN and CDR2 SVGIG (reference sequence). V was clipped by 2 bases and J by 7 bases; unmatched bases: 9. CDR3 length: 15 residues. The CDR3 DNA follows: TGTGCCTGGAGTCTACGGACAGGGGTGGTGAATGAGCAGTTCTTC. It translates to CAWSLRTGVVNEQFF.

The chain couples TRBV19 to TRBJ2-3; unclear D gene. CDR1 and CDR2 (germline): LNHDA, SQIVND (reference sequence). The V and J ends lost 9 bases and 5 bases respectively, with 6 bases between them. The length of the CDR3 is 10 residues. This chain's CDR3 is CASQRDTQYF. Here the CDR3 DNA reads TGTGCCAGCCAACGAGATACGCAGTATTTT.